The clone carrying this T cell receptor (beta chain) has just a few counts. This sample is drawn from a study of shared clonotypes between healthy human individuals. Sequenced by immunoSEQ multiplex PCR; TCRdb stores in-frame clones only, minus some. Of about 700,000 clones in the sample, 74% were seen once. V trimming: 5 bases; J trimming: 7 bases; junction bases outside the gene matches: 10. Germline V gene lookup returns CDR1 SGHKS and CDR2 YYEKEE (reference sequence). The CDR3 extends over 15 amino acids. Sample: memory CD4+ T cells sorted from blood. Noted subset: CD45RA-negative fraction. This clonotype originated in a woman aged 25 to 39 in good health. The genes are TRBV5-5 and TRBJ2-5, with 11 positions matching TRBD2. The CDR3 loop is CASSEGGLAGGTQYF. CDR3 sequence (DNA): TGTGCCAGCAGTGAGGGGGGTCTAGCGGGAGGGACCCAGTACTTC.